Included here is one T cell receptor beta chain sequence, with context. This specimen belongs to a study of blood T cell repertoires in COVID-19. Study at large: Italy, Spain and the United States were the sources of the convalescent and acute COVID-19 samples. Nucleic acid was either cDNA or gDNA, and it came from T cells, B-cell-depleted T cells, or PBMCs.

Original processing notes: From reference gene primer amplification, estimates of nucleated cell counts were derived. Clones were read by immunoSEQ multiplex PCR, and TCRdb kept only the in-frame ones, dropping some. That table furnishes V, J and clone size, whereas the DNA furnished D and trimming. This repertoire shows 100,000 to 150,000 clones, 85% found once; its top ten account for 6.6%. The receptor was isolated from a man aged 80 or over with active or convalescent COVID-19. The source material was peripheral blood.

CDR3 nucleotides: TGTGCCAGCAGTTTGAATGGCGGGGGTGGCACAGATACGCAGTATTTT. This translates into CASSLNGGGGTDTQYF. The chain has TRBV28 and TRBJ2-3, with 7 positions matching TRBD2. V shed 3 bases and J 1 base; nucleotides not matched to a gene: 7. The CDR3 runs to 16 residues. In germline, CDR1 is MDHEN, CDR2 SYDVKM.